What follows are 5 T cell receptor beta chains derived from one specimen sequenced in a study of neurological immune-mediated disorders. TCRdb processed the 5' RACE reads anew with MiXCR; each CDR3 protein has one entry. Of some 16,000 distinct CDR3 sequences in the sample, about 10% were seen once. The sequenced sample was CD8+ T cells from blood. Every receptor here comes from a man aged 50-59 years in good health.

In this sample, this clonotype turned up many times. The V call is TRBV15, the J call TRBJ1-5; D gene unclear. Trimming took off 7 bases at V and 0 bases at J, with 10 bases between the two ends. The V gene's germline CDR1 is LNHNV and CDR2 YYDKDF (reference sequence). The CDR3 extends over 14 amino acids. Here the CDR3 reads CATTGEGSNQPQHF. As DNA, the CDR3 is TGTGCCACCACCGGGGAGGGTAGCAATCAGCCCCAGCATTTT.

This clonotype was seen at least ten times. CDR3 nucleotide sequence: TGTGCCAGCAGTACGGACGAAAGCTCCTACGAGCAGTACTTC. Protein: CASSTDESSYEQYF. The J gene is TRBJ2-7, the V gene TRBV6-6; D gene ambiguous. Trimming shortened V by 5 bases and J by 0 bases, and 11 bases separated the two germline ends. Germline V CDR1 and CDR2: MNHNY, SVGAGI (reference sequence). The CDR3 totals 14 residues.

Ten or more counts support this clonotype. J is TRBJ2-7 and V is TRBV7-9; 8 nucleotides line up with TRBD1. The CDR3 has 12 residues. Looked up from germline, CDR1 is SEHNR and CDR2 is FQNEAQ (reference sequence). V shed 5 bases, J shed 6 bases, and the junction held 3 bases outside the gene matches. The CDR3 loop reads CASSPTGVEQYF. The CDR3 DNA reads as TGTGCCAGCAGCCCGACAGGGGTCGAGCAGTACTTC.

The table lists this clonotype with a few counts. The chain is built from TRBV5-4 and TRBJ2-1; TRBD2 matches at 9 bases. Germline V gives CDR1 SGHNT, CDR2 YYREEE (reference sequence). The CDR3 is 15 amino acids. J was trimmed by 2 bases and V by 4 bases; bases with no gene match: 4. Written as DNA, the CDR3 is TGTGCCAGCAGCATACTAGCGGGTGCCTACAATGAGCAGTTCTTC. Amino acid sequence: CASSILAGAYNEQFF. The variable domain in full, completed from reference TRBV5-4 and TRBJ2-1, reads ETGVTQSPTHLIKTRGQQVTLRCSSQSGHNTVSWYQQALGQGPQFIFQYYREEENGRGNFPPRFSGLQFPNYSSELNVNALELDDSALYLCASSILAGAYNEQFFGPGTRLTVL.

This clonotype appeared many times. V gene TRBV9 combines with J gene TRBJ2-7; D not certain. CDR3 length: 14 amino acids. V lost 0 bases and J 2 bases, leaving 9 bases between the germline ends. CDR1 SGDLS and CDR2 YYNGEE come from the germline V gene. DNA of the CDR3: TGTGCCAGCAGCGTAGGCGGCAGCGCCTACGAGCAGTACTTC. It yields the protein CASSVGGSAYEQYF.